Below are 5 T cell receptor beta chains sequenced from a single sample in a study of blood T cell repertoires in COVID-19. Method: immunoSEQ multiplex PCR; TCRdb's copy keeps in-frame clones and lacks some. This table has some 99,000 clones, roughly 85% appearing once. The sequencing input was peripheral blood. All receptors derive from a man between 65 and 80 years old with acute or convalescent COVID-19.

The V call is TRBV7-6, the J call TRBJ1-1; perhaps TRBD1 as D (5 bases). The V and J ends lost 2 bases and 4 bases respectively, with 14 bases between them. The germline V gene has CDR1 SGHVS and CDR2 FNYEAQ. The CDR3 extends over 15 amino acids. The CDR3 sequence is CASSLSPGGVTEAFF. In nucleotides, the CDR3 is TGTGCCAGCAGCTTAAGCCCCGGGGGGGTCACTGAAGCTTTCTTT.

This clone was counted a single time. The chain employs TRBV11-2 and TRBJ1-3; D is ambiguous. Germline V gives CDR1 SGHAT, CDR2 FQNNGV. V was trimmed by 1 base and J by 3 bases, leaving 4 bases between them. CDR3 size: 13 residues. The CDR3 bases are TGTGCCAGCAGCTTAGCAAATGGAAACACCATATATTTT. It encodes CASSLANGNTIYF.

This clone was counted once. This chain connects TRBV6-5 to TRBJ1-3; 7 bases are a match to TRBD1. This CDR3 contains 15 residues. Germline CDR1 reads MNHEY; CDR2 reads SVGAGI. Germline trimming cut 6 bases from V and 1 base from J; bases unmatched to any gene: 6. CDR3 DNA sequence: TGTGCCAGCAGCCTAGGGGGCTGGTCTGGAAACACCATATATTTT. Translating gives CASSLGGWSGNTIYF.

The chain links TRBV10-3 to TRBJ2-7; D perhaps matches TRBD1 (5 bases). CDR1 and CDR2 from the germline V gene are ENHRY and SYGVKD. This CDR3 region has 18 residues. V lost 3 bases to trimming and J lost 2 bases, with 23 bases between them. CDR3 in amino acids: CAISDIARQPDNAYEQYF. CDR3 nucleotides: TGTGCCATCAGTGACATAGCTCGTCAACCGGACAACGCCTACGAGCAGTACTTC.

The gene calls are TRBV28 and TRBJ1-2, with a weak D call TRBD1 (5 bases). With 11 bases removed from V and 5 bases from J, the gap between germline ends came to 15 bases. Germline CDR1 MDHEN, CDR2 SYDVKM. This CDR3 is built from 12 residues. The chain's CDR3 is CASVGTVYGYTF. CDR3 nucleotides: TGTGCCTCGGTAGGGACTGTTTATGGCTACACCTTC.